Listed below are T cell receptor beta chains from one sample, sequenced in a study of T cell responses to AZD1222 COVID-19 vaccine. TCRdb's copy holds only in-frame clones and misses some; the assay was immunoSEQ multiplex PCR. The sample contains approximately 80,000 clones, more than 80% of which appear only once. The sequencing used peripheral blood, collected on day 0 of AZD1222 vaccination. These receptors were collected from an adult in good health. The CDR3 runs from the conserved cysteine through the conserved F or W. The D gene is left open where the match is weak. Some rows have no size entry. The others give once, few or many, or a class for an expanded clone.

V	D	size	J	DNA	CDR3
TRBV28	NA	NA	TRBJ2-1	TGTGCCAGCAGCCGTCGTATTGGTGGCTCCTACAATGAGCAGTTCTTC	CASSRRIGGSYNEQFF
TRBV5-1	NA	NA	TRBJ2-7	TGCGCCAGCAGCTTGACGGGAACCTACGAGCAGTACTTC	CASSLTGTYEQYF
TRBV5-1	NA	medium-sized	TRBJ1-4	TGCGCCAGCAGCGCCGGGACACCGGGAGAAAAACTGTTTTTT	CASSAGTPGEKLFF
TRBV20-1	NA	NA	TRBJ2-2	TGCAGTGCTAGTTGGTCCACCGGGGAGCTGTTTTTT	CSASWSTGELFF
TRBV30	TRBD1	NA	TRBJ2-5	TGTGCCTCGCTCGACAGGGAGACAACAACGGAGACCCAGTACTTC	CASLDRETTTETQYF
TRBV10-1	NA	NA	TRBJ2-7	TGCGCCAGCAGTGAAGAGGGGAGCTACGAGCAGTACTTC	CASSEEGSYEQYF
TRBV4-2	TRBD1	NA	TRBJ1-1	TGTGCCAGCAGCCCCCGAGGGGACAGGGTACACACTGAAGCTTTCTTT	CASSPRGDRVHTEAFF
TRBV13	NA	NA	TRBJ2-7	TGTGCCAGCAGCTTAATGAAAGGACTGTTCCACGAGCAGTACTTC	CASSLMKGLFHEQYF
TRBV30	NA	once	TRBJ2-7	TGTGCCTGGAGGACAGAGTACGAGCAGTACTTC	CAWRTEYEQYF
TRBV6-5	TRBD1	NA	TRBJ1-2	TGTGCCAGCAGTTCCCCGGACAGGGGGATCTATGGCTACACCTTC	CASSSPDRGIYGYTF
TRBV28	TRBD1	NA	TRBJ1-2	TGTGCCAGCAGCCTTCTTCGTTGGACAGGGGGCTATGGCTACACCTTC	CASSLLRWTGGYGYTF
TRBV6-6	NA	NA	TRBJ1-6	TGTGCCAGCAGTTTCCTTCTAGGGTACGATGGTTCACCCCTCCACTTT	CASSFLLGYDGSPLHF
TRBV10-3	TRBD2	NA	TRBJ2-1	TGTGCCATCAGGGGGACTAGCGGTAGCTCCTACAATGAGCAGTTCTTC	CAIRGTSGSSYNEQFF
TRBV5-5	NA	NA	TRBJ1-1	TGTGCCAGCAGCTTGGAAGCAGGAGGTGGTACTGAAGCTTTCTTT	CASSLEAGGGTEAFF
TRBV4-1	TRBD1	NA	TRBJ2-5	TGCGCCAGCAGCCAAGGACAGGGGGAAGAAGAGACCCAGTACTTC	CASSQGQGEEETQYF
TRBV7-6	NA	NA	TRBJ2-7	TGTGCCAGCAGCAATAACGCGGGGACCTACGAGCAGTACTTC	CASSNNAGTYEQYF
TRBV11-2	NA	NA	TRBJ1-4	TGTGCCAGCAGCTTCACGACAGCCAGGATGAATGAAAAACTGTTTTTT	CASSFTTARMNEKLFF
TRBV4-2	NA	NA	TRBJ2-3	TGTGCCAGCAGCCAAGATTTGGAGGGGACGCAGTATTTT	CASSQDLEGTQYF
TRBV18	TRBD1	NA	TRBJ1-3	TGTGCCAGCTCACCTAACAGGGGGACTGCCATATATTTT	CASSPNRGTAIYF
TRBV3-1/TRBV3-2	NA	NA	TRBJ2-1	TGTGCCAGCAGCCAAGATGTACGTACAGGGAATGAGCAGTTCTTC	CASSQDVRTGNEQFF
TRBV4-1	NA	NA	TRBJ1-1	TGCGCCAGCAGCCAAGAGCCAGGGCGGAACACTGAAGCTTTCTTT	CASSQEPGRNTEAFF
TRBV29-1	TRBD1	NA	TRBJ2-7	TGCAGCGGGGACAGGGGAAACGAGCAGTACTTC	CSGDRGNEQYF
TRBV7-2	NA	NA	TRBJ2-1	TGTGCCAGCAGCTTAGACGGCCGGCTTACCTACAATGAGCAGTTCTTC	CASSLDGRLTYNEQFF
TRBV24-1	TRBD1	NA	TRBJ2-5	TGTGCCACCAGTGACAGGGGGCACGAGACCCAGCACTTC	CATSDRGHETQHF
TRBV18	NA	NA	TRBJ1-1	TGTGCCAGCTCACTCGGGACTGCCCTGAACACTGAAGCTTTCTTT	CASSLGTALNTEAFF
TRBV18	NA	NA	TRBJ1-1	TGTGCCAGCTCACCACTTTCCCCCGGGTCCTCTGAAGCTTTCTTT	CASSPLSPGSSEAFF
TRBV2	TRBD1	once	TRBJ2-7	TGTGCCAGCAGGGACAGGGGTAACTCCTACGAGCAGTACTTC	CASRDRGNSYEQYF
TRBV9	TRBD2	NA	TRBJ2-3	TGTGCCAGCAGCGCCGGACTAGCGGACCTCACAGATACGCAGTATTTT	CASSAGLADLTDTQYF
TRBV6-1	TRBD1	NA	TRBJ1-3	TGTGCCAGCAGTGAGGGCGACAGGGGAAGAGGCCGAAACACCATATATTTT	CASSEGDRGRGRNTIYF